This record concerns one TCR beta chain sequence. Its specificity is unknown. The data were obtained in a study of cytomegalovirus exposure and HLA in healthy donors. Study-wide points: Of the V segments, some could not be distinguished, including TRBV6-2 and TRBV6-3, and were excluded. Follow-up analysis found HLA locus-dependent TCR association rates, highest for DRB1 and lowest for HLA-C. A missense variant in DCLRE1C was later tied to TCR beta V- and J-gene trimming.

A multiplex PCR was run with 60 Vbeta primers and 13 Jbeta primers. TCRdb keeps only in-frame clones here, not all; method: immunoSEQ multiplex PCR. The sample holds 150,000 or so clones, around 80% seen once. This CDR3 is 14 amino acids long. Germline-derived CDR1 and CDR2 are SGDLS and YYNGEE. V lost 0 bases and J 5 bases, leaving 9 bases between the germline ends. The specimen sequenced was PBMCs. The TCR comes from a woman younger than 35 in good health and CMV-seronegative. V usage is TRBV9 and J usage is TRBJ2-1; D unresolved. The CDR3 region is CASSVAAEHNEQFF. CDR3 DNA: TGTGCCAGCAGCGTAGCTGCGGAACACAATGAGCAGTTCTTC.